The 25 T cell receptor beta chains reported below all come from one sample, sequenced in a study of shared clonotypes between healthy human individuals. The method was immunoSEQ multiplex PCR; TCRdb's version includes in-frame clones alone and lacks a portion of them. Of about 2.1 million clones in the sample, 80% to 95% are singletons; the top ten hold approximately 1.6%. Naive-designated CD8 cells lacked CD45RO, were positively enriched for CCR7, and omitted terminally differentiated effector memory CD45RA+ cells. Sample: naive CD8+ T cells from PBMCs. The receptors were gathered from a young man in good health. Some clones in this sample may be carry-over from other donors' samples.

Regarding this clone: One end of the junction does not line up with germline, which may come from a read error. This rearrangement joins TRBV9 to TRBJ1-3; TRBD1 matches at 7 bases. This CDR3 spans 17 amino acids. The germline V gene encodes CDR1 SGDLS and CDR2 YYNGEE. CDR3 protein: CASSDPHTGQSGSTIYF. CDR3 nucleotide sequence: TGTGCCAGCAGCGACCCCCATACGGGACAGTCGGGAAGCACCATATATTTT. The variable domain in full, with the rest retrieved from reference TRBV9 and TRBJ1-3, is DSGVTQTPKHLITATGQRVTLRCSPRSGDLSVYWYQQSLDQGLQFLIQYYNGEERAKGNILERFSAQQFPDLHSELNLSSLELGDSALYFCASSDPHTGQSGSTIYFGEGSWLTVV.

The rearrangement uses TRBV5-1 and TRBJ2-2; 7 nucleotides agree with TRBD1. CDR3 size: 18 residues. Germline CDR1 is SGHRS and CDR2 is YFSETQ. Trimming cost V 0 bases and J 3 bases; bases outside gene matches: 11. CDR3 DNA: TGCGCCAGCAGCTTGGAGGGCTTTGGACAGGCCGACACCGGGGAGCTGTTTTTT. Protein product: CASSLEGFGQADTGELFF.

This clone appeared a single time. This rearrangement joins TRBV9 to TRBJ2-2; D not certain. V lost 4 bases and J lost 6, with 7 bases in between. CDR3 length: 12 residues. Germline V gene sequence: CDR1 SGDLS, CDR2 YYNGEE. CDR3 region: CASSPRPGELFF. The CDR3 nucleotides are TGTGCCAGCAGCCCCCGCCCCGGGGAGCTGTTTTTT.

V and J are TRBV19 and TRBJ1-5; D unresolved. CDR3 length: 13 amino acids. Germline CDR1 reads LNHDA; CDR2 reads SQIVND (reference sequence). V shed 5 bases and J shed 7 bases, with 12 bases lying between them. The CDR3: CASSPAEPQPQHF. The CDR3 region has the DNA TGTGCCAGTAGTCCCGCTGAACCCCAGCCCCAGCATTTT.

V is TRBV11-3 and J is TRBJ1-1; the D gene is possibly TRBD1 (6 bases). Trimming left V 4 bases short and J 1 base short, with 16 bases between. The CDR3 totals 16 residues. Germline-derived CDR1 and CDR2 are SGHNT and YENEEA. CDR3 DNA sequence: TGTGCCAGCAGCTCGGGACCGGGACATTCGAACACTGAAGCTTTCTTT. Protein: CASSSGPGHSNTEAFF.

Details on this clone: Other DNA sequences in this specimen translate into the identical CDR3. This chain connects TRBV27 to TRBJ1-5; D is uncertain. Germline V gives CDR1 MNHEY, CDR2 SMNVEV (reference sequence). Trimming shortened V by 4 bases and J by 0 bases, and 7 bases separated the two germline ends. This CDR3 comprises 14 residues. The CDR3 is CASSYRGSNQPQHF. The DNA of the CDR3 is TGTGCCAGCAGTTACCGCGGTAGCAATCAGCCCCAGCATTTT.

A remark on this clone: This specimen includes other DNA sequences encoding the same CDR3. The chain combines TRBV7-9 with TRBJ2-7, with D maybe TRBD1 (5 bases). V lost 3 bases and J 4 bases, leaving 7 bases between the germline ends. Per the germline V gene, CDR1 is SEHNR and CDR2 is FQNEAQ (reference sequence). The CDR3 is 12 amino acids. CDR3 protein: CASSFQGYEQYF. DNA of the CDR3: TGTGCCAGCAGCTTCCAGGGTTACGAGCAGTACTTC.

As regards this clone: Other DNA sequences within the sample encode an identical CDR3. The chain carries TRBV9 and TRBJ1-1, with D uncertain. This CDR3 region has 13 residues. Germline assignment: CDR1 SGDLS and CDR2 YYNGEE. Trimming removed 4 bases at V and 5 bases at J, with 12 bases between. CDR3 protein: CASSPSSGTEAFF. For the CDR3, the DNA is TGTGCCAGCAGCCCCTCCAGCGGGACTGAAGCTTTCTTT. The whole variable domain, filled in from reference TRBV9 and TRBJ1-1, reads DSGVTQTPKHLITATGQRVTLRCSPRSGDLSVYWYQQSLDQGLQFLIQYYNGEERAKGNILERFSAQQFPDLHSELNLSSLELGDSALYFCASSPSSGTEAFFGQGTRLTVV.

The chain is built from TRBV19 and TRBJ2-1; D is perhaps TRBD1 (7 bases). Trimming removed 3 bases at V and 6 bases at J, with 15 bases between. This CDR3 contains 15 residues. The germline gives CDR1 LNHDA, CDR2 SQIVND (reference sequence). The CDR3 reads CASSIQPGGLNEQFF. CDR3 DNA: TGTGCCAGTAGTATTCAGCCAGGGGGGCTCAATGAGCAGTTCTTC.

The J gene is TRBJ1-2, the V gene TRBV6-1; 8 bases align to TRBD1. Trimming took 6 bases from V and 4 from J; bases not matched to a gene: 7. Germline V lookup: CDR1 MNHNS, CDR2 SASEGT. The CDR3 is 14 amino acids. The CDR3 reads CASRRTGWVYGYTF. CDR3 bases: TGTGCCAGCAGGAGGACAGGGTGGGTCTATGGCTACACCTTC.

The chain uses TRBV6-5 and TRBJ2-6; D gene unclear. V gave up 7 bases and J gave up 4 bases, with 11 bases separating them. This CDR3 has 14 amino acids. Germline V lookup: CDR1 MNHEY, CDR2 SVGAGI. The chain's CDR3 is CASKSSPGANVLTF. The CDR3, as DNA: TGTGCCAGCAAATCCTCACCGGGGGCCAACGTCCTGACTTTC.

The V gene is TRBV6-1, the J gene TRBJ2-7; the D gene is possibly TRBD1 (6 bases). CDR3 size: 14 residues. V lost 6 bases to trimming and J lost 0 bases, with 12 bases between them. The germline CDR1 and CDR2 sequences are MNHNS and SASEGT. The CDR3 sequence is CASSENRVSYEQYF. The CDR3 DNA is TGTGCCAGCAGCGAAAACAGGGTCTCCTACGAGCAGTACTTC.

Points on this clone: Other nucleotide sequences from this sample produce the same CDR3. V is TRBV7-9 and J is TRBJ1-2; D is possibly TRBD1 (5 bases). There are 13 residues in the CDR3. Deletions cut 5 bases from V and 8 bases from J, with 15 bases between. Germline CDR1 reads SEHNR; CDR2 reads FQNEAQ (reference sequence). The CDR3 region is CASSRSSGGGYTF. As DNA, the CDR3 is TGTGCCAGCAGCCGATCCTCGGGGGGAGGCTACACCTTC.

The gene calls are TRBV27 and TRBJ2-7; D is ambiguous. CDR1 is MNHEY and CDR2 is SMNVEV in the germline V gene (reference sequence). The length of the CDR3 is 14 residues. V gave up 6 bases and J gave up 0 bases, with 12 bases separating them. The CDR3 DNA follows: TGTGCCAGCAGGATCGGCCGAAGCTCCTACGAGCAGTACTTC. Amino acid sequence: CASRIGRSSYEQYF.

The chain is built from TRBV19 and TRBJ2-7; 7 nucleotides align to TRBD2. J was trimmed by 3 bases and V by 1 base; bases with no gene match: 6. The CDR3 spans 15 residues. The germline V gene encodes CDR1 LNHDA and CDR2 SQIVND (reference sequence). CDR3 DNA sequence: TGTGCCAGTAGTATAGGTCCCCGGGAGGACTACGAGCAGTACTTC. It is translated as CASSIGPREDYEQYF.

This chain uses TRBV4-1 with TRBJ2-7; D tentatively fits TRBD1 or TRBD2 (6 bases each). Germline CDR1 is MGHRA and CDR2 is YSYEKL. The ends were cut back, 0 bases at V and 2 bases at J, with 14 bases in the middle. CDR3 length equals 16 residues. The CDR3 here is CASSQDGGGVAYEQYF. The CDR3 region has the DNA TGCGCCAGCAGCCAAGATGGAGGGGGAGTTGCCTACGAGCAGTACTTC.

The chain has TRBV7-6 and TRBJ2-1; 8 bases fit TRBD1. There are 15 residues in the CDR3. Trimming at V came to 1 base and at J to 7 bases, leaving 6 bases not matched to a gene. Germline loops: CDR1 SGHVS, CDR2 FNYEAQ. The CDR3 loop reads CASSLDGQGYNEQFF. The CDR3 DNA follows: TGTGCCAGCAGCTTAGACGGACAGGGTTATAATGAGCAGTTCTTC.

A single count supports this clone. The V call is TRBV28, the J call TRBJ1-4, with D possibly matching TRBD1 (5 bases). V was trimmed by 4 bases and J by 8 bases, leaving 5 bases between them. Per the germline V gene, CDR1 is MDHEN and CDR2 is SYDVKM. The CDR3 has 11 residues. CDR3 in DNA: TGTGCCAGCAGTTCAGGGGAAAAACTGTTTTTT. Translation: CASSSGEKLFF.

CDR3 sequence: CASSHHPRPFSYNEQFF. The CDR3 region has the DNA TGTGCCAGCAGCCACCACCCAAGGCCATTCTCCTACAATGAGCAGTTCTTC. The genes are TRBV11-2 and TRBJ2-1; D is ambiguous. Trimming took 5 bases from V and 0 from J, leaving 17 bases between them. Germline V lookup: CDR1 SGHAT, CDR2 FQNNGV. The CDR3 consists of 17 residues.

The chain recombines TRBV4-3 with TRBJ2-2; 12 bases fit TRBD2. The germline gives CDR1 LGHNA, CDR2 YSLEER. This CDR3 contains 17 residues. Trimming at V came to 4 bases and at J to 0 bases, leaving 3 bases not matched to a gene. CDR3 coding DNA: TGCGCCAGCAGCCCCGGACTAGCGGGACCGAACACCGGGGAGCTGTTTTTT. Amino acid sequence: CASSPGLAGPNTGELFF.

The rearrangement joins TRBV9 to TRBJ1-1; D might be TRBD1 (5 bases). CDR1 is SGDLS and CDR2 is YYNGEE in the germline V gene. The CDR3 totals 16 residues. Between the trimmed V and J ends, which lost 4 bases and 1 base, there was a span of 17 bases. CDR3: CASSHHRDGKNTEAFF. The CDR3 region has the DNA TGTGCCAGCAGCCACCACCGGGACGGTAAGAACACTGAAGCTTTCTTT.

V is TRBV10-3 and J is TRBJ2-2; D is uncertain. V gave up 2 bases and J gave up 4 bases, with 8 bases separating them. CDR1 and CDR2 from the germline V gene are ENHRY and SYGVKD. The CDR3 covers 14 residues. CDR3 nucleotides: TGTGCCATCAGTGAGCTAGAATTCACCGGGGAGCTGTTTTTT. This sequence encodes CAISELEFTGELFF.

A word on this clone: Other nucleotide sequences in the sample specify the same CDR3. This sequence joins TRBV25-1 and TRBJ2-1; D is ambiguous. Germline CDR1 and CDR2: MGHDK and SYGVNS. This CDR3 contains 12 residues. V was shortened by 4 bases and J by 3 bases, with 4 bases between the two germline ends. CDR3 residues: CASSVSYNEQFF. In DNA, the CDR3 is TGTGCCAGCAGTGTAAGCTACAATGAGCAGTTCTTC.

The chain employs TRBV5-6 and TRBJ2-7; D possibly matches TRBD1 or TRBD2 (5 bases each). CDR3 length equals 13 residues. From germline, CDR1 is SGHDT and CDR2 YYEEEE. Deletions cut 2 bases from V and 5 bases from J, with 11 bases between. This CDR3 is CASSFWGSDEQYF. As DNA, the CDR3 is TGTGCCAGCAGCTTCTGGGGGTCGGACGAGCAGTACTTC.

The V and J genes are TRBV6-5 and TRBJ1-4; the D gene is possibly TRBD1 (5 bases). Trimming shortened V by 5 bases and J by 8 bases, and 12 bases separated the two germline ends. This CDR3 is built from 13 residues. CDR1 and CDR2 (germline): MNHEY, SVGAGI. In nucleotides, the CDR3 is TGTGCCAGCAGTGACCAGAGGGGCGAAAAACTGTTTTTT. Its protein is CASSDQRGEKLFF.